These 27 T cell receptor beta chains were all obtained from the same sample, sequenced in a study of T cells after yellow fever vaccination. TCRdb re-derived calls from the 5' RACE reads in MiXCR, one entry per CDR3 protein. The sample comprises around 300,000 distinct CDR3 sequences, about 4.5% of which are singletons, and less than 20% rests with the top ten. This material consisted of PBMCs, taken 15 days after the yellow fever booster vaccination. The receptors come from a man aged 18 to 29 who received the YFV17D yellow fever vaccine.

In its sample, this clonotype was seen many times. The chain recombines TRBV10-3 with TRBJ1-1; maybe TRBD1 (6 bases). In germline, CDR1 is ENHRY, CDR2 SYGVKD. This CDR3 is built from 15 residues. With 7 bases removed from V and 3 bases from J, the gap between germline ends came to 18 bases. CDR3 DNA: TGTGCCATCAATCGGGACACCGGGGGGGACACTGAAGCTTTCTTT. As protein: CAINRDTGGDTEAFF.

This clonotype was counted at least ten times. The chain recombines TRBV7-9 with TRBJ1-1; no clear D gene. V lost 5 bases and J lost 3, with 7 bases in between. This CDR3 is built from 12 residues. Germline CDR1 is SEHNR and CDR2 is FQNEAQ (reference sequence). The CDR3 region has the DNA TGTGCCAGCAGCCCGCAGGACACTGAAGCTTTCTTT. It yields the protein CASSPQDTEAFF.

This clonotype occurred many times. The chain joins TRBV15 to TRBJ2-7; no definite D call. Trimming left V 1 base short and J 2 bases short, with 15 bases between. CDR3 length equals 16 residues. Per germline, CDR1 LNHNV and CDR2 YYDKDF (reference sequence). Written as DNA, the CDR3 is TGTGCCACCAGCAGAGCCCCCGAAGTGGGCCCCTACGAGCAGTACTTC. Translating gives CATSRAPEVGPYEQYF. Complete variable domain (other parts from reference TRBV15 and TRBJ2-7): DAMVIQNPRYQVTQFGKPVTLSCSQTLNHNVMYWYQQKSSQAPKLLFHYYDKDFNNEADTPDNFQSRRPNTSFCFLDIRSPGLGDTAMYLCATSRAPEVGPYEQYFGPGTRLTVT.

At least ten counts were recorded for this clonotype. The J gene is TRBJ2-5, the V gene TRBV7-2; 15 bases line up with TRBD2. Germline assignment: CDR1 SGHTA and CDR2 FQGNSA. The ends lost 4 bases at V and 4 bases at J; junction bases unmatched: 1. This CDR3 is built from 15 residues. CDR3 in amino acids: CASSWTSGGGETQYF. The CDR3 DNA follows: TGTGCCAGCAGCTGGACTAGCGGGGGGGGAGAGACCCAGTACTTC.

This clonotype was picked up a small number of times. The V call is TRBV6-5, the J call TRBJ1-2, with no clear D. V dropped 6 bases and J dropped 0 bases, with 8 bases sitting between them. CDR3 size: 13 residues. Germline V lookup: CDR1 MNHEY, CDR2 SVGAGI. The DNA for the CDR3 is TGTGCCAGCAGCCCCTCAGCTAACTATGGCTACACCTTC. Its translation: CASSPSANYGYTF.

The chain employs TRBV24-1 and TRBJ2-1; no clear D gene. The V gene lost 9 bases and the J gene lost 4 bases, with 9 bases spanning the gap. CDR3 length: 12 amino acids. Germline CDR1 and CDR2: KGHDR and SFDVKD. Here the CDR3 DNA reads TGTGCCACCTCGAACAGTTACAATGAGCAGTTCTTC. Its protein is CATSNSYNEQFF.

Only a few counts were recorded for this clonotype. V usage is TRBV11-2 and J usage is TRBJ2-1, with D perhaps TRBD2 (7 bases). The CDR3 spans 14 residues. Germline V gene lookup returns CDR1 SGHAT and CDR2 FQNNGV. Trimming stripped 6 bases from V and 6 bases from J, with 15 bases between. The CDR3 nucleotides are TGTGCCAGCAGGCCATGGGGGGGGGCCAATGAGCAGTTCTTC. Its translation is CASRPWGGANEQFF.

This clonotype was counted only a few times. The V gene is TRBV7-6, the J gene TRBJ1-1; D is undetermined. Trimming took off 5 bases at V and 10 bases at J, with 23 bases between the two ends. The CDR3 sequence is 15 residues long. In germline, CDR1 is SGHVS, CDR2 FNYEAQ. The CDR3 is CASSLPKRPAVLAFF. The CDR3 coding sequence is TGTGCCAGCAGCCTTCCTAAACGACCCGCAGTTTTAGCTTTCTTT. The full variable domain, its missing parts supplied by reference TRBV7-6 and TRBJ1-1, is GAGVSQSPRYKVTKRGQDVALRCDPISGHVSLYWYRQALGQGPEFLTYFNYEAQQDKSGLPNDRFSAERPEGSISTLTIQRTEQRDSAMYRCASSLPKRPAVLAFFGQGTRLTVV.

The chain joins TRBV3-1 to TRBJ2-2; D is possibly TRBD2 (5 bases). V shed 4 bases and J shed 2 bases, with 11 bases lying between them. CDR1 LGHDT and CDR2 YNNKEL come from the germline V gene (reference sequence). The CDR3 is 15 amino acids. The CDR3 sequence is CASSPRGVNTGELFF. DNA for the CDR3: TGTGCCAGCAGCCCCCGGGGAGTAAACACCGGGGAGCTGTTTTTT. Full variable domain (rest looked up from reference TRBV3-1 and TRBJ2-2): DTAVSQTPKYLVTQMGNDKSIKCEQNLGHDTMYWYKQDSKKFLKIMFSYNNKELIINETVPNRFSPKSPDKAHLNLHINSLELGDSAVYFCASSPRGVNTGELFFGEGSRLTVL.

In this sample, this clonotype turned up a few times. V and J are TRBV4-3 and TRBJ1-3, with a tentative D call TRBD1 (5 bases). The length of the CDR3 is 18 residues. The germline gives CDR1 LGHNA, CDR2 YSLEER. Trimming pared 0 bases from V and 0 bases from J, leaving 15 bases between. CDR3 DNA: TGCGCCAGCAGCCAAGATCCGCAGGGACGAAGCTCTGGAAACACCATATATTTT. Its protein is CASSQDPQGRSSGNTIYF.

The genes are TRBV2 and TRBJ1-1, with 8 positions matching TRBD1. The CDR3 loop spans 12 amino acids. The J segment lost 6 bases and the V segment lost 6 bases, leaving 3 bases of the junction unmatched. Germline lookup yields CDR1 SNHLY and CDR2 FYNNEI. The CDR3 DNA reads as TGTGCCAGCAGATCAGGGGGCCCTGAAGCTTTCTTT. Translated, it gives CASRSGGPEAFF.

V and J are TRBV5-1 and TRBJ2-2; D call uncertain. CDR1 SGHRS and CDR2 YFSETQ come from the germline V gene. The V and J ends lost 4 bases and 2 bases respectively, with 15 bases between them. This CDR3 contains 16 residues. CDR3 protein: CASSVQPVSNTGELFF. The CDR3 nucleotides are TGCGCCAGCAGCGTACAGCCTGTCTCAAACACCGGGGAGCTGTTTTTT.

This clonotype was counted a few times. The J gene is TRBJ2-1, the V gene TRBV10-3; D may match TRBD1 or TRBD2 (5 bases each). The V end was cut by 5 bases, the J end by 6 bases, with 11 bases between. The germline V gene encodes CDR1 ENHRY and CDR2 SYGVKD. The CDR3 is 13 residues long. In nucleotides, the CDR3 is TGTGCCATCAGTATGAGGGGAGCCAATGAGCAGTTCTTC. It is translated as CAISMRGANEQFF.

This clonotype appeared many times. This chain connects TRBV7-2 to TRBJ2-2; D unclear. The germline V gene encodes CDR1 SGHTA and CDR2 FQGNSA. Between the trimmed V and J ends, which lost 1 base and 3 bases, there was a span of 9 bases. The CDR3 runs to 15 residues. CDR3 amino acids: CASSLGGGDTGELFF. The DNA for the CDR3 is TGTGCCAGCAGCTTAGGCGGCGGCGACACCGGGGAGCTGTTTTTT.

This chain connects TRBV5-1 to TRBJ1-6; D perhaps matches TRBD1 (5 bases). In germline, CDR1 is SGHRS, CDR2 YFSETQ. CDR3 size: 13 residues. With 3 bases removed from V and 10 bases from J, the gap between germline ends came to 11 bases. The CDR3 DNA reads TGCGCCAGCAGCTCCGGGGCCGGGTCACCCCTCCACTTT. It specifies CASSSGAGSPLHF.

This clonotype was detected many times. The V gene is TRBV29-1, the J gene TRBJ1-2; D remains ambiguous. CDR1 is SQVTM and CDR2 is ANQGSEA in the germline V gene. The CDR3 contains 14 residues. V was pared by 2 bases and J by 7 bases, with 17 bases between. The CDR3 coding sequence is TGCAGCGTTGAATTGCCCCGCCGGGCTCTTGGCTACACCTTC. This translates into CSVELPRRALGYTF.

This clonotype has at least ten counts. The CDR3 reads CASNPRDRGPGELFF. For the CDR3, the DNA is TGCGCCAGCAATCCCAGGGACAGGGGCCCCGGGGAGCTGTTTTTT. The chain employs TRBV4-1 and TRBJ2-2; 10 bases align to TRBD1. Trimming cost V 7 bases and J 6 bases; bases outside gene matches: 8. Germline loops: CDR1 MGHRA, CDR2 YSYEKL. The CDR3 runs to 15 residues.

This CDR3 reads CSASIQGGSEAFF. CDR3 in DNA: TGCAGTGCTAGCATCCAGGGGGGGTCTGAAGCTTTCTTT. The chain is built from TRBV20-1 and TRBJ1-1; 7 nucleotides match TRBD1. Germline CDR1 DFQATT, CDR2 SNEGSKA (reference sequence). Trimming removed 3 bases from V and 6 bases from J; junction bases left unmatched: 7. The CDR3 consists of 13 residues.

The chain has TRBV7-2 and TRBJ1-2; D is ambiguous. The CDR3 consists of 16 residues. In germline, CDR1 is SGHTA, CDR2 FQGNSA. V lost 5 bases and J lost 7, with 23 bases in between. CDR3 in amino acids: CASSGYLDADYGGYTF. As DNA, the CDR3 is TGTGCCAGCAGCGGCTACCTTGACGCGGACTACGGTGGCTACACCTTC.

There are a few counts of this clonotype. This chain links TRBV19 with TRBJ1-5; the D is unclear. CDR1 LNHDA and CDR2 SQIVND come from the germline V gene (reference sequence). The CDR3 length is 14 residues. V was clipped by 5 bases and J by 0 bases, with 8 bases between them. Here the CDR3 reads CASSRRYSNQPQHF. CDR3 DNA sequence: TGTGCCAGTAGTCGACGGTATAGCAATCAGCCCCAGCATTTT.

This clonotype has only a few counts. The chain combines TRBV20-1 with TRBJ2-5; 9 nucleotides agree with TRBD2. Trimming at V came to 5 bases and at J to 5 bases, leaving 15 bases not matched to a gene. Germline values: CDR1 DFQATT, CDR2 SNEGSKA (reference sequence). This CDR3 is built from 16 residues. The CDR3 DNA sequence: TGCAGTGCTGTAGGGGCGTGGCTAGCGGGGAGGGAGACCCAGTACTTC. Translating gives CSAVGAWLAGRETQYF.

This clonotype was counted at least ten times. A junction end diverges from the germline sequence, so it may reflect a read error. This rearrangement joins TRBV18 to TRBJ2-3; D is possibly TRBD2 (5 bases). Per germline, CDR1 KGHSH and CDR2 LQKENI. This CDR3 is 13 amino acids long. CDR3 coding DNA: TGTGCCAGCTCACCCCCTAGCACCGATACGCAGTATTTT. Translation gives CASSPPSTDTQYF.

This clonotype was counted many times. The CDR3 loop reads CASLRQGRPTEAFF. The CDR3 region has the DNA TGTGCCAGCCTCCGACAGGGGCGGCCCACTGAAGCTTTCTTT. The rearrangement uses TRBV6-2 or TRBV6-3 and TRBJ1-1; 8 bases agree with TRBD1. With 8 bases clipped from V and 4 bases from J, the junction kept 9 bases outside the gene matches. The CDR3 length is 14 residues. CDR1 is MNHEY and CDR2 is SVGEGT in the germline V gene.

The chain links TRBV5-1 to TRBJ1-5; no firm D call. CDR3 size: 13 residues. Trimming cost V 2 bases and J 4 bases, with 7 bases left between them. Germline assignment: CDR1 SGHRS and CDR2 YFSETQ. CDR3 coding DNA: TGCGCCAGCAGCTTCGATGGTAATCAGCCCCAGCATTTT. It is translated as CASSFDGNQPQHF.

In its sample, this clonotype was seen many times. The chain uses TRBV5-5 and TRBJ2-1; D unclear. V was pared by 5 bases and J by 7 bases, with 13 bases between. CDR3 length: 13 residues. Germline V gene sequence: CDR1 SGHKS, CDR2 YYEKEE (reference sequence). The CDR3 here is CASRSSSFNEQFF. DNA of the CDR3: TGTGCCAGCAGGTCGTCCTCCTTTAATGAGCAGTTCTTC.

This clonotype was picked up a small number of times. The chain links TRBV12-3 or TRBV12-4 to TRBJ2-1, with D unresolved. V lost 10 bases to trimming and J lost 5 bases, with 24 bases between them. The CDR3 contains 16 residues. CDR3 loop: CATLPPGFSLHNEQFF. The CDR3 DNA is TGTGCCACTCTACCCCCAGGCTTTTCCCTCCACAATGAGCAGTTCTTC.

This clonotype was observed a handful of times. The chain has TRBV5-1 and TRBJ2-2, with D unresolved. Germline CDR1 reads SGHRS; CDR2 reads YFSETQ. The V end lost 2 bases, the J end lost 2 bases, and 7 bases lay between the germline ends. This CDR3 has 14 residues. The CDR3 here is CASSFNHNTGELFF. Here the CDR3 DNA reads TGCGCCAGCAGCTTCAACCACAACACCGGGGAGCTGTTTTTT.